This T cell receptor (beta chain) emerged from a study of blood T cell repertoires in COVID-19. Profiled with immunoSEQ multiplex PCR; TCRdb holds only in-frame clones, not every one. The sample holds around 200,000 clones, around 85% seen once. This CDR3 has 17 amino acids. J gave up 1 base and V 3 bases, and 10 bases lay outside the gene matches. The germline CDR1 and CDR2 sequences are WNHNN and SYGVQD (reference sequence). The sequenced sample was peripheral blood. This chain links TRBV10-1 with TRBJ1-1, with 8 bases fitting TRBD1. The TCR sequence derives from an older woman with COVID-19, enrolled during active disease. The CDR3 loop is CASSEGQGQGENTEAFF. DNA for the CDR3: TGCGCCAGCAGTGAAGGACAGGGCCAAGGAGAGAACACTGAAGCTTTCTTT.